The T cell receptor beta chain under discussion was sequenced for a study of shared clonotypes between healthy human individuals. The naive CD8 fraction comprised CD45RO-negative cells positively selected for CCR7 and excluded terminally differentiated effector memory CD45RA+ cells. The V gene's germline CDR1 is SGDLS and CDR2 YYNGEE. The length of the CDR3 is 17 residues. The V end was cut by 3 bases, the J end by 6 bases, with 24 bases between. Study results and limitations: In having few donors, the study represented limited genetic and exposure-history diversity.

On this clone itself: No antigen is known for it.

In replicate PCRs of sorted subsets, approximately 200 ng DNA, tens of thousands of T cell genomes, was used. Libraries were prepared by immunoSEQ multiplex PCR; TCRdb keeps only in-frame clonotypes and omits some of them. The table includes about 590,000 clones, over 95% detected once. The specimen sequenced was naive CD8+ T cells sorted from blood. The receptor was isolated from a woman aged 25 to 39 in good health. The chain uses TRBV9 and TRBJ1-1, with D maybe TRBD1 (6 bases). Here the CDR3 reads CASSGPGHGPVGAEAFF. The DNA for the CDR3 is TGTGCCAGCAGCGGACCGGGACACGGTCCAGTAGGCGCTGAAGCTTTCTTT.